The 3 T cell receptor beta chains below come from one sample, sequenced in a study of cytomegalovirus exposure and HLA in healthy donors. Amplification used 60 Vbeta primers and 13 Jbeta primers. Profiling relied on immunoSEQ multiplex PCR, and the TCRdb table lists in-frame clones only, not all of them. The sample lists about 120,000 clones, roughly 74% occurring once. Specimen: PBMCs. Source of these receptors: a male donor in good health and CMV-seronegative.

This clone was seen a few times. V is TRBV18 and J is TRBJ1-1; D unresolved. CDR1 is KGHSH and CDR2 is LQKENI in the germline V gene. The CDR3 runs 12 residues. Trimming took off 1 base at V and 8 bases at J, with 8 bases between the two ends. CDR3 region: CASSPQAGEAFF. CDR3 nucleotides: TGTGCCAGCTCACCACAGGCGGGAGAAGCTTTCTTT.

The J gene is TRBJ1-2, the V gene TRBV28, with D possibly TRBD1 on 6 matching bases. Trimming took 8 bases from V and 5 from J, leaving 15 bases between them. Germline V gene lookup returns CDR1 MDHEN and CDR2 SYDVKM. This CDR3 region has 13 residues. The CDR3 region is CASSEGVEYGYTF. As DNA, the CDR3 is TGTGCCAGCTCAGAGGGGGTTGAGTATGGCTACACCTTC.

This chain joins TRBV5-4 and TRBJ2-7; 7 bases are shared with TRBD1. The junction had 2 bases not matched to a gene; V was cut back by 2 bases and J by 0 bases. The CDR3 spans 14 residues. CDR1 is SGHNT and CDR2 is YYREEE in the germline V gene (reference sequence). CDR3 DNA: TGTGCCAGCAGCTTAGGGACAGCCTCCTACGAGCAGTACTTC. Translation: CASSLGTASYEQYF. The variable domain in full, with the rest retrieved from reference TRBV5-4 and TRBJ2-7, is ETGVTQSPTHLIKTRGQQVTLRCSSQSGHNTVSWYQQALGQGPQFIFQYYREEENGRGNFPPRFSGLQFPNYSSELNVNALELDDSALYLCASSLGTASYEQYFGPGTRLTVT.